This T cell receptor beta chain stems from a study of blood T cell repertoires in COVID-19. Study information: Sources were T cells, B-cell-depleted T cells, or PBMCs; the material itself was cDNA or gDNA.

The CDR3 has 15 amino acids. Germline values: CDR1 SGHRS, CDR2 YFSETQ. The junction had 9 bases not matched to a gene; V was cut back by 5 bases and J by 4 bases. In the original processing: How many nucleated cells were present was estimated from reference gene primer amplification. The protocol was immunoSEQ multiplex PCR, while the TCRdb copy is restricted to in-frame clones and leaves out a portion. The DNA gave D and trimming, while V, J and clone size come from that table. The sample has 15,000 to 20,000 clones; almost 90% are singletons. V is TRBV5-1 and J is TRBJ2-7; TRBD1 agrees at 10 bases. Input material: peripheral blood. This TCR was sampled from a human donor in a cohort sampled during active COVID-19. CDR3: CASRAGTGVFYEQYF. The CDR3 nucleotides are TGCGCCAGCAGAGCCGGGACAGGGGTTTTTTACGAGCAGTACTTC.